The subject of this entry is one T cell receptor beta chain. What antigen it recognizes has not been identified. No quality values exist for individual bases; no much larger clone is one base distant. The germline V gene yields MNHEY for CDR1 and SVGAGI for CDR2. Counted from cysteine to phenylalanine, this CDR3 has 12 amino acids. Only the CDR3 DNA is retained, 36 bases long and in frame from the first base. The V end loses 8 bases and the J end loses 10 bases, and a stretch of 16 bases separates them. This record belongs to a study of technical replicates of blood from a few donors (TCRdb year 2017). The method was the immunoSEQ multiplex PCR assay. Not all clones reach the TCRdb copy of this immuneACCESS table, which keeps in-frame sequences only. Checked studies attribute under half of the gap to unresolved V genes and leave the rest unexplained. The sample data list about 84,000 clones, and 98% of these were observed just once. The ten most abundant clones make up approximately 0.15% of the sample.

Source material: T cells isolated from PBMCs. Recombination linked TRBV6-5 to TRBJ2-3, with TRBD2 as a weak D call on 6 bases. The sequence was collected from a human donor in good health. CDR3 reads: CASGRFLLPQYF. DNA sequence: TGTGCCAGCGGGAGGTTCCTACTCCCGCAGTATTTT.